The 25 T cell receptor beta chains below all came from one sample that was sequenced in a study of T cell responses to AZD1222 COVID-19 vaccine (TCRdb year 2021). Library method: the immunoSEQ multiplex PCR assay. TCRdb took this table from immuneACCESS and kept in-frame rearrangements with V and J called. Such tables lack part of the clones; where checked against another copy, unresolved V genes explain under half of the gap, and the rest is unexplained. The sample table contains about 120,000 clones; only one count was recorded for about 83% of them. Of the sample, roughly 12% is held by the ten largest clones. The sample's time point label, in plain terms: baseline before first vaccination. This specimen was peripheral blood, taken on day 0 of AZD1222 vaccination. These receptor sequences come from an adult in good health.

The count of this clone is one. The CDR3 sequence is CALRVSDSPLHF. In nucleotides, the CDR3 is TGTGCCCTCCGAGTATCGGATTCACCCCTCCACTTT. The chain links TRBV30 to TRBJ1-6; D gene ambiguous. CDR3 length: 12 residues. Trimming took 8 bases from V and 8 from J, leaving 13 bases between them. CDR1 is GTSNPN, CDR2 SVGIG, per germline (reference sequence).

This clone was counted between two and nine times. The rearrangement uses TRBV18 and TRBJ2-7; D might be TRBD1 or TRBD2, each matching 5 bases. This CDR3 region has 15 residues. V lost 3 bases to trimming and J lost 3 bases, with 15 bases between them. CDR1 is KGHSH and CDR2 is LQKENI in the germline V gene. CDR3 DNA sequence: TGTGCCAGCTCACCGTTTCGGGACCGCCTCTACGAGCAGTACTTC. Its protein is CASSPFRDRLYEQYF.

The J gene is TRBJ2-3, the V gene TRBV28; D remains ambiguous. In germline, CDR1 is MDHEN, CDR2 SYDVKM. This CDR3 has 12 residues. V lost 3 bases and J 3 bases, leaving 4 bases between the germline ends. CDR3 protein: CASSFRTDTQYF. The CDR3 bases are TGTGCCAGCAGTTTTCGGACAGATACGCAGTATTTT.

The rearrangement joins TRBV7-2 to TRBJ2-3; a weak D match, TRBD2 (5 bases). V gave up 3 bases and J gave up 2 bases, with 12 bases separating them. The CDR3 length is 15 residues. Germline assignment: CDR1 SGHTA and CDR2 FQGNSA. The CDR3 here is CASSFSPGFTDTQYF. The CDR3 bases are TGTGCCAGCAGCTTCTCTCCGGGGTTCACAGATACGCAGTATTTT.

The gene calls are TRBV9 and TRBJ1-2; D call uncertain. This CDR3 comprises 13 residues. V was pared by 0 bases and J by 6 bases, with 9 bases between. Germline V gene sequence: CDR1 SGDLS, CDR2 YYNGEE. The CDR3 loop reads CASSVGVGNGYTF. DNA for the CDR3: TGTGCCAGCAGCGTAGGCGTGGGGAATGGCTACACCTTC.

V usage is TRBV30 and J usage is TRBJ1-1; tentatively, D is TRBD1 (6 bases). This CDR3 is 14 amino acids long. The germline V and J ends were trimmed by 7 bases and 4 bases, with 19 bases remaining between them. Per the germline V gene, CDR1 is GTSNPN and CDR2 is SVGIG (reference sequence). The CDR3 sequence is CASQTGGVSTEAFF. The CDR3 nucleotides read TGTGCCTCCCAGACAGGTGGGGTATCCACTGAAGCTTTCTTT.

The chain is built from TRBV24-1 and TRBJ2-7, with 9 bases aligning to TRBD1. Looked up from germline, CDR1 is KGHDR and CDR2 is SFDVKD. The V segment lost 7 bases and the J segment 5 bases; nucleotides outside the gene matches: 5. CDR3 length: 13 residues. The CDR3 here is CATSQGQGHEQYF. CDR3 sequence (DNA): TGTGCCACCAGCCAGGGACAGGGCCACGAGCAGTACTTC.

The rearrangement links TRBV19 to TRBJ1-5; a weak D match, TRBD1 (6 bases). The CDR3 runs 14 residues. Germline V gene lookup returns CDR1 LNHDA and CDR2 SQIVND (reference sequence). V was pared by 2 bases and J by 6 bases, with 11 bases between. CDR3 sequence reads: CASSIPGAGQPQHF. CDR3 nucleotides: TGTGCCAGTAGTATACCAGGGGCTGGTCAGCCCCAGCATTTT.

J is TRBJ2-1 and V is TRBV5-4; D uncertain. The length of the CDR3 is 15 residues. The V end lost 0 bases, the J end lost 4 bases, and 11 bases lay between the germline ends. Germline V gene data show CDR1 as SGHNT and CDR2 as YYREEE (reference sequence). CDR3 sequence: CASSLVVSGYNEQFF. In DNA, the CDR3 is TGTGCCAGCAGCTTGGTTGTGTCGGGTTACAATGAGCAGTTCTTC.

Only one count was recorded for this clone. This chain joins TRBV19 and TRBJ2-6, with D perhaps being TRBD1 or TRBD2 (6 bases each). The V end lost 1 base, the J end lost 0 bases, and 16 bases lay between the germline ends. The CDR3 spans 19 residues. CDR1 LNHDA and CDR2 SQIVND come from the germline V gene (reference sequence). The CDR3 DNA follows: TGTGCCAGTAGTATAGGGGGGGCGGGCGCTCGCTCTGGGGCCAACGTCCTGACTTTC. Protein product: CASSIGGAGARSGANVLTF.

The chain uses TRBV19 and TRBJ2-5; no clear D gene. There are 12 residues in the CDR3. The germline CDR1 and CDR2 sequences are LNHDA and SQIVND (reference sequence). V was cut by 4 bases and J by 2 bases, with 5 bases left in between. The CDR3 protein is CASSKIQETQYF. The DNA of the CDR3 is TGTGCCAGTAGTAAGATTCAAGAGACCCAGTACTTC.

J is TRBJ2-1 and V is TRBV10-3; 8 positions match TRBD1. The germline CDR1 and CDR2 sequences are ENHRY and SYGVKD. CDR3 size: 16 residues. V lost 4 bases and J lost 5; bases outside the gene matches: 10. The CDR3 DNA follows: TGTGCCATCAGTGCCTCCAGGACAGGGTTGGACAATGAGCAGTTCTTC. It specifies CAISASRTGLDNEQFF.

The chain links TRBV18 to TRBJ1-6; D is perhaps TRBD1 (6 bases). The CDR3 runs 15 residues. Germline V gene data show CDR1 as KGHSH and CDR2 as LQKENI. The V end was cut by 0 bases, the J end by 10 bases, with 13 bases between. CDR3 residues: CASSPPGGSASPLHF. The CDR3 DNA reads TGTGCCAGCTCACCACCCGGGGGCTCTGCCTCACCCCTCCACTTT.

V usage is TRBV30 and J usage is TRBJ1-4, with 11 bases aligning to TRBD1. V shed 4 bases, J shed 6 bases, and the junction held 4 bases outside the gene matches. The CDR3 is made up of 14 amino acids. In germline, CDR1 is GTSNPN, CDR2 SVGIG (reference sequence). CDR3 region: CAWTPDRGHEKLFF. CDR3 bases: TGTGCCTGGACCCCGGACAGGGGGCATGAAAAACTGTTTTTT.

This chain joins TRBV5-1 and TRBJ2-4; 10 nucleotides align to TRBD1. This CDR3 is built from 16 residues. CDR1 is SGHRS, CDR2 YFSETQ, per germline. The V gene end was trimmed by 4 bases and the J gene end by 3 bases; junction bases not matched to a gene: 7. CDR3 sequence reads: CASSEGQGVGKNIQYF. CDR3 coding DNA: TGCGCCAGCAGCGAAGGACAGGGGGTAGGCAAAAACATTCAGTACTTC.

This clone has only a few counts. This chain uses TRBV28 with TRBJ1-5; TRBD1 matches 8 bases. CDR1 and CDR2 from the germline V gene are MDHEN and SYDVKM. V was pared by 5 bases and J by 3 bases, with 6 bases of the junction left unmatched. This CDR3 spans 15 amino acids. The CDR3 loop reads CASSRTGPYNQPQHF. The CDR3, as DNA: TGTGCCAGCAGTCGGACAGGGCCCTACAATCAGCCCCAGCATTTT.

The chain combines TRBV9 with TRBJ2-3, with D uncertain. CDR1 is SGDLS and CDR2 is YYNGEE in the germline V gene. The V end lost 0 bases, the J end lost 2 bases, and 13 bases lay between the germline ends. The CDR3 has 16 amino acids. CDR3 amino acids: CASSVGGNAPTDTQYF. DNA of the CDR3: TGTGCCAGCAGCGTAGGTGGAAACGCCCCCACAGATACGCAGTATTTT.

This rearrangement joins TRBV28 to TRBJ1-4, with 8 bases identical to TRBD1. Per the germline V gene, CDR1 is MDHEN and CDR2 is SYDVKM. Unmatched junction bases numbered 7, after V lost 3 bases and J lost 7 bases. The CDR3 length is 15 residues. The CDR3 DNA reads as TGTGCCAGCAGTTTCCGGACAGGGCTAGGTGAAAAACTGTTTTTT. Translation gives CASSFRTGLGEKLFF.

The V gene is TRBV5-1, the J gene TRBJ2-1; 9 positions agree with TRBD1. Per germline, CDR1 SGHRS and CDR2 YFSETQ. J gave up 6 bases and V 0 bases, and 7 bases lay outside the gene matches. The CDR3 consists of 16 residues. The CDR3 loop is CASSLVAGQGSNEQFF. DNA of the CDR3: TGCGCCAGCAGCTTGGTAGCAGGACAGGGGTCCAATGAGCAGTTCTTC.

J is TRBJ2-7 and V is TRBV20-1, with D perhaps TRBD2 (6 bases). The CDR3 is 10 amino acids. Per the germline V gene, CDR1 is DFQATT and CDR2 is SNEGSKA (reference sequence). Trimming shortened V by 5 bases and J by 7 bases, and 9 bases separated the two germline ends. The CDR3 here is CSASSEEQYF. The CDR3 region has the DNA TGCAGTGCTTCTAGCGAGGAGCAGTACTTC.

The chain uses TRBV7-8 and TRBJ2-2; 7 bases line up with TRBD2. Looked up from germline, CDR1 is SGHVS and CDR2 is FQNEAQ. The CDR3 covers 14 residues. V lost 6 bases and J lost 6; bases outside the gene matches: 7. The CDR3 sequence: CASRTREGSGELFF. The DNA of the CDR3 is TGTGCCAGCAGGACTAGGGAGGGCTCCGGGGAGCTGTTTTTT.

J is TRBJ2-7 and V is TRBV29-1, with 10 bases identical to TRBD2. In germline, CDR1 is SQVTM, CDR2 ANQGSEA. This CDR3 comprises 17 residues. J lost 4 bases, V lost 0 bases, and 12 bases had no gene match. The CDR3: CSVEDRASGRGSYEQYF. The CDR3 nucleotides are TGCAGCGTTGAAGATAGGGCTAGCGGGAGAGGATCTTACGAGCAGTACTTC.

V usage is TRBV5-1 and J usage is TRBJ1-2, with D perhaps matching TRBD1 (6 bases). The CDR3 runs to 16 residues. Between the trimmed V and J ends, which lost 4 bases and 6 bases, there was a span of 22 bases. Germline CDR1 reads SGHRS; CDR2 reads YFSETQ. CDR3 region: CASSEGGLEQGHGYTF. Here the CDR3 DNA reads TGCGCCAGCAGCGAGGGTGGTTTAGAACAGGGTCATGGCTACACCTTC.

The chain has TRBV28 and TRBJ1-2; maybe TRBD1 (5 bases). Deletions cut 7 bases from V and 4 bases from J, with 16 bases between. CDR1 and CDR2 from the germline V gene are MDHEN and SYDVKM. This CDR3 spans 14 amino acids. The CDR3 loop is CASTRQRVSYGYTF. The CDR3 bases are TGTGCCAGCACCCGACAGAGGGTGAGCTATGGCTACACCTTC.

This clone showed up just a few times. The CDR3 protein is CASSQDSIARGLETQYF. The CDR3 DNA reads TGCGCCAGCAGCCAAGATTCTATCGCGCGGGGACTAGAGACCCAGTACTTC. V usage is TRBV4-3 and J usage is TRBJ2-5; D is perhaps TRBD2 (6 bases). Trimming took off 0 bases at V and 4 bases at J, with 18 bases between the two ends. Germline V gene data show CDR1 as LGHNA and CDR2 as YSLEER. The CDR3 has 17 residues.